This T cell receptor beta chain was sequenced in a study of CD8 T cells in ankylosing spondylitis. Whole-study results and caveats: Reportedly, matched ankylosing spondylitis synovial fluid was significantly enriched for disease-linked clones. Characteristic of ankylosing spondylitis blood, it appeared, was a TCR beta motif comprising several highly homologous variants.

About this clonotype itself: Its antigen is still unknown.

V shed 2 bases and J 5 bases; nucleotides not matched to a gene: 7. CDR1 and CDR2 from the germline V gene are SGHAT and FQNNGV. The CDR3 is 18 amino acids. In TCRdb, the 5' RACE reads were re-called with MiXCR into one record per CDR3 protein. The sample holds 650,000 to 800,000 distinct CDR3 sequences, 15% to 20% seen once. The clonotype originates from a male donor with ankylosing spondylitis. This chain connects TRBV11-2 to TRBJ2-2; 14 nucleotides agree with TRBD2. The sequencing input was blood, either unsorted or a sorted T cell fraction (not recorded which). In DNA, the CDR3 is TGTGCCAGCAGCTTATTTGGACTAGCGGGAGGAAGTACCGGGGAGCTGTTTTTT. This translates into CASSLFGLAGGSTGELFF.